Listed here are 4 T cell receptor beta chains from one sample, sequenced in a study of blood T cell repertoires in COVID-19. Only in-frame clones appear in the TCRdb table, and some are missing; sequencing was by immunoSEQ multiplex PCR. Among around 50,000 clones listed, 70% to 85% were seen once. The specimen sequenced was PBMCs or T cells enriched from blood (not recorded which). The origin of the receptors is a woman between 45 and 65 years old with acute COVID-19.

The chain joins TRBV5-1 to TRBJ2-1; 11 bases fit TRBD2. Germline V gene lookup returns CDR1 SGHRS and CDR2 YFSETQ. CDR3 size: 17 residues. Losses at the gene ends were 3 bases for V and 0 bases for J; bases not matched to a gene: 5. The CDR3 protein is CASSSLAGGSSYNEQFF. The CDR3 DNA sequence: TGCGCCAGCAGCTCATTAGCGGGGGGGAGCTCCTACAATGAGCAGTTCTTC.

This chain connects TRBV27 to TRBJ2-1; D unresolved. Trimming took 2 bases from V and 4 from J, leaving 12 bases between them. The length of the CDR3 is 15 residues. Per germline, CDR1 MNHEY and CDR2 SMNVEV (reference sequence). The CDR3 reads CASSLEAPLYNEQFF. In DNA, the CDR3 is TGTGCCAGCAGTTTAGAAGCGCCGCTATACAATGAGCAGTTCTTC.

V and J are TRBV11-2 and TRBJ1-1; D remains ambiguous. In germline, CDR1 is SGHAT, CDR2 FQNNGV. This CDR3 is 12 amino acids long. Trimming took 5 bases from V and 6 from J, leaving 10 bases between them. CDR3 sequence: CASSRQVPEAFF. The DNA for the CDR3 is TGTGCCAGCAGCCGGCAGGTCCCTGAAGCTTTCTTT.

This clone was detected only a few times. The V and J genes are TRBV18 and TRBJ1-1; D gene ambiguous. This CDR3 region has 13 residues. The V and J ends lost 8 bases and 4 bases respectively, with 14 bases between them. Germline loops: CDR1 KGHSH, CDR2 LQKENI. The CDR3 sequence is CASTPAQATEAFF. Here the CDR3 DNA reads TGTGCCAGCACGCCCGCGCAGGCCACTGAAGCTTTCTTT.